A selection of T cell receptor beta chains follows, all from one sample in a study of beta chain features in type 1 diabetes. Sequenced by immunoSEQ multiplex PCR; TCRdb stores in-frame clones only, minus some. The sample has over 500,000 clones; less than 20% are singletons. Sequencing was done on a sample of naive CD4+ T cells from blood. Receptors originate from a man between 18 and 29 years old in good health. CDR3s include the opening cysteine and the closing phenylalanine or tryptophan. Each record gives: J gene, V gene, D gene, clone size, CDR3 DNA, CDR3 protein. A D gene is named only where the DNA matches it firmly. Clone size appears in some rows only: once, few, many, or a class for an expanded clone.

J: TRBJ2-5
V: TRBV28
D: TRBD2
size: NA
DNA: TGTGCCAGTACGCTGGCGGGGGAAGAGACCCAGTACTTC
CDR3: CASTLAGEETQYF

J: TRBJ2-5
V: TRBV28
D: NA
size: few
DNA: TGTGCCAGCAGTTTAGTTCGAGTAGGGGAAGAGACCCAGTACTTC
CDR3: CASSLVRVGEETQYF

J: TRBJ1-5
V: TRBV7-2
D: TRBD1
size: few
DNA: TGTGCCAGCAGCCGGGGACAGAGCAATCAGCCCCAGCATTTT
CDR3: CASSRGQSNQPQHF

J: TRBJ2-1
V: TRBV7-3
D: TRBD2
size: few
DNA: TGTGCCAGCAGCTTAATAGGGACTATGGACAATGAGCAGTTCTTC
CDR3: CASSLIGTMDNEQFF

J: TRBJ2-7
V: TRBV27
D: NA
size: few
DNA: TGTGCCAGTTCGAGGGACACGATCTCTTCCTACGAGCAGTACTTC
CDR3: CASSRDTISSYEQYF

J: TRBJ1-1
V: TRBV25-1
D: NA
size: NA
DNA: TGTGCCAGCACCCTCAGGGGTGTCACTGAAGCTTTCTTT
CDR3: CASTLRGVTEAFF

J: TRBJ2-7
V: TRBV29-1
D: TRBD1
size: NA
DNA: TGCAGCGTGTACAGGGGGACCGAGTTTAGGCAGTACTTC
CDR3: CSVYRGTEFRQYF

J: TRBJ1-3
V: TRBV19
D: NA
size: NA
DNA: TGTGCCAGTAGTATCCTCGGACACCACTCTGGAAACACCATATATTTT
CDR3: CASSILGHHSGNTIYF

J: TRBJ1-1
V: TRBV18
D: NA
size: NA
DNA: TGTGCCAGCTCACCACGTATCCTAAGCAACACTGAAGCTTTCTTT
CDR3: CASSPRILSNTEAFF

J: TRBJ2-5
V: TRBV19
D: NA
size: NA
DNA: TGTGCCAGTAGTATACCCGGGAGAGGAGAGACCCAGTACTTC
CDR3: CASSIPGRGETQYF

J: TRBJ2-4
V: TRBV9
D: NA
size: NA
DNA: TGTGCCAGCAGCGAGAGGGACGGGCTTGGTACAGCAAAAAACATTCAGTACTTC
CDR3: CASSERDGLGTAKNIQYF

J: TRBJ2-1
V: TRBV4-2
D: NA
size: NA
DNA: TGTGCCAGCAGCTTAGGAGGGGTTCTTAATGGGGATGAGCAGTTCTTC
CDR3: CASSLGGVLNGDEQFF

J: TRBJ1-1
V: TRBV10-3
D: NA
size: few
DNA: TGTGCCATCAGTGATGGGGGGTGGAACACTGAAGCTTTCTTT
CDR3: CAISDGGWNTEAFF

J: TRBJ2-1
V: TRBV7-6
D: NA
size: NA
DNA: TGTGCCAGCAGCTCGGACAGATCCACCATCCAATACAATGAGCAGTTCTTC
CDR3: CASSSDRSTIQYNEQFF

J: TRBJ2-5
V: TRBV5-1
D: NA
size: NA
DNA: TGCGCCAGCAGCTTGGCGGGAGTACAAGAGACCCAGTACTTC
CDR3: CASSLAGVQETQYF

J: TRBJ2-1
V: TRBV10-3
D: NA
size: few
DNA: TGTGCCATCAGGGAGGAAGGACCTTTCTACAATGAGCAGTTCTTC
CDR3: CAIREEGPFYNEQFF

J: TRBJ2-3
V: TRBV2
D: TRBD2
size: few
DNA: TGTGCCAGCGGAATAGCGGGAGACACCGTTACGCAGTATTTT
CDR3: CASGIAGDTVTQYF

J: TRBJ1-4
V: TRBV28
D: NA
size: few
DNA: TGTGCCAGCTTGAGGGGGTTCAGAGAAAAACTGTTTTTT
CDR3: CASLRGFREKLFF

J: TRBJ2-7
V: TRBV4-1
D: NA
size: few
DNA: TGCGCCAGCAGCCAAGGGACATACAACTACGAGCAGTACTTC
CDR3: CASSQGTYNYEQYF

J: TRBJ2-7
V: TRBV7-2
D: TRBD2
size: few
DNA: TGTGCCAGCAGCGCCGGGAGGGGGAGCGGCGAGCAGTACTTC
CDR3: CASSAGRGSGEQYF

J: TRBJ2-4
V: TRBV7-9
D: NA
size: few
DNA: TGTGCCAGCAGCTTAGACGGCCAGGGGGGAAGTTACATTCAGTACTTC
CDR3: CASSLDGQGGSYIQYF

J: TRBJ1-5
V: TRBV6-1
D: NA
size: NA
DNA: TGTGCCAGCAGTCTGACGGATAGCAATCAGCCCCAGCATTTT
CDR3: CASSLTDSNQPQHF

J: TRBJ1-5
V: TRBV10-3
D: NA
size: few
DNA: TGTGCCATCAGTGACGTACAGGGCAATCAGCCCCAGCATTTT
CDR3: CAISDVQGNQPQHF

J: TRBJ1-2
V: TRBV7-6
D: NA
size: NA
DNA: TGTGCCAGCAGCCCGACAGTCACGGGCTATGGCTACACCTTC
CDR3: CASSPTVTGYGYTF

J: TRBJ2-3
V: TRBV6-5
D: NA
size: NA
DNA: TGTGCCAGCAGTTCCACCTCAAGCACAGATACGCAGTATTTT
CDR3: CASSSTSSTDTQYF

J: TRBJ1-1
V: TRBV7-2
D: NA
size: NA
DNA: TGTGCCAGCAGCTACCATACTGAAGCTTTCTTT
CDR3: CASSYHTEAFF

J: TRBJ2-7
V: TRBV18
D: TRBD2
size: few
DNA: TGTGCCAGTTCGCTAGCGGAGGTCTACGAGCAGTACTTC
CDR3: CASSLAEVYEQYF

J: TRBJ2-3
V: TRBV18
D: NA
size: few
DNA: TGTGCCAGCTCACCAGGGGTTACAGATACGCAGTATTTT
CDR3: CASSPGVTDTQYF

J: TRBJ2-3
V: TRBV5-4
D: NA
size: NA
DNA: TGTGCCAGCAGCTTGAGGTCGGACACAGATACGCAGTATTTT
CDR3: CASSLRSDTDTQYF

J: TRBJ2-1
V: TRBV9
D: NA
size: NA
DNA: TGTGCCAGCAGCCCCACCTACAATGAGCAGTTCTTC
CDR3: CASSPTYNEQFF

J: TRBJ2-7
V: TRBV28
D: NA
size: NA
DNA: TGTGCCAGCAGTTCGACATGGCACTCCTACGAGCAGTACTTC
CDR3: CASSSTWHSYEQYF

J: TRBJ2-7
V: TRBV28
D: TRBD1
size: few
DNA: TGTGCCAGCAGTCGGGACAGCTACGAGCAGTACTTC
CDR3: CASSRDSYEQYF

J: TRBJ2-7
V: TRBV18
D: NA
size: NA
DNA: TGTGCCAGCTCACCAAGCGGCGAGCAGTACTTC
CDR3: CASSPSGEQYF

J: TRBJ1-1
V: TRBV7-2
D: NA
size: few
DNA: TGTGCCAGCAGCTTAGACGGGAAAGGCACTGAAGCTTTCTTT
CDR3: CASSLDGKGTEAFF

J: TRBJ2-5
V: TRBV5-1
D: NA
size: few
DNA: TGCGCCAGCAGCTTGATGCGGGGTCAAGAGACCCAGTACTTC
CDR3: CASSLMRGQETQYF

J: TRBJ2-7
V: TRBV11-1
D: TRBD2
size: NA
DNA: TGTGCCAGCAGCTTCGCCGGACTAGCGGGAGTCTACGAGCAGTACTTC
CDR3: CASSFAGLAGVYEQYF

J: TRBJ1-6
V: TRBV4-1
D: TRBD1
size: NA
DNA: TGCGCCAGCAGTCCCGGGACAGCGAAGGGGAGGAATTCACCCCTCCACTTT
CDR3: CASSPGTAKGRNSPLHF

J: TRBJ1-1
V: TRBV7-3
D: NA
size: NA
DNA: TGTGCCAGCAGCTCTACGGTAATGAACACTGAAGCTTTCTTT
CDR3: CASSSTVMNTEAFF

J: TRBJ2-3
V: TRBV9
D: TRBD2
size: NA
DNA: TGTGCCAGCACGAGAGGTAGCGGGAGTCCCACGCAGTATTTT
CDR3: CASTRGSGSPTQYF

J: TRBJ1-5
V: TRBV28
D: NA
size: NA
DNA: TGTGCCAGCAGGTCCGGGACAAGTTATCAGCCCCAGCATTTT
CDR3: CASRSGTSYQPQHF

J: TRBJ1-4
V: TRBV5-1
D: NA
size: NA
DNA: TGCGCCAGCAGCTTGGTACGGCTCAATGAAAAACTGTTTTTT
CDR3: CASSLVRLNEKLFF

J: TRBJ2-7
V: TRBV5-1
D: NA
size: NA
DNA: TGCGCCAGCACGAACGGCTACGAGCAGTACTTC
CDR3: CASTNGYEQYF

J: TRBJ1-2
V: TRBV5-1
D: NA
size: NA
DNA: TGCGCCAGCAGTCCCGGGACGGCTTATGGGAGGACTTTC
CDR3: CASSPGTAYGRTF

J: TRBJ1-5
V: TRBV28
D: NA
size: few
DNA: TGTGCCAGCAGTCTCCCGGTTCAGCCCCAGCATTTT
CDR3: CASSLPVQPQHF

J: TRBJ1-6
V: TRBV6-5
D: NA
size: few
DNA: TGTGCCAGCAGGGGACGGTTGGGCAATAATTCACCCCTCCACTTT
CDR3: CASRGRLGNNSPLHF

J: TRBJ2-5
V: TRBV23-1
D: NA
size: NA
DNA: TGCGCCAGCAGTCAATCTCAGGAGACCCAGTACTTC
CDR3: CASSQSQETQYF

J: TRBJ2-5
V: TRBV7-3
D: TRBD2
size: NA
DNA: TGTGCCAGCAGCAAGCTAGGGACTAGCCCTCAAGAGACCCAGTACTTC
CDR3: CASSKLGTSPQETQYF

J: TRBJ2-1
V: TRBV4-3
D: NA
size: NA
DNA: TGCGCCAGCAGCCAACAGCCGCAGGGGCAATACAATGAGCAGTTCTTC
CDR3: CASSQQPQGQYNEQFF

J: TRBJ1-2
V: TRBV13
D: TRBD1
size: NA
DNA: TGTGCCAGCAGCCGGGGGACAGGGGGCGACGGCTACACCTTC
CDR3: CASSRGTGGDGYTF

J: TRBJ2-1
V: TRBV5-1
D: NA
size: few
DNA: TGCGCCAGCAGCCTTAGCTCCTCCCCCGACAATGAGCAGTTCTTC
CDR3: CASSLSSSPDNEQFF

J: TRBJ1-5
V: TRBV20-1
D: NA
size: NA
DNA: TGCAGTGTCCCACCGGAGCCCCAGCATTTT
CDR3: CSVPPEPQHF

J: TRBJ1-4
V: TRBV10-3
D: NA
size: few
DNA: TGTGCCATCAGTGAAGGTGAAAAACTGTTTTTT
CDR3: CAISEGEKLFF

J: TRBJ2-7
V: TRBV4-2
D: NA
size: NA
DNA: TGTGCCAGCAGCCAAGATAAAGGGGCCGGCGAGCAGTACTTC
CDR3: CASSQDKGAGEQYF